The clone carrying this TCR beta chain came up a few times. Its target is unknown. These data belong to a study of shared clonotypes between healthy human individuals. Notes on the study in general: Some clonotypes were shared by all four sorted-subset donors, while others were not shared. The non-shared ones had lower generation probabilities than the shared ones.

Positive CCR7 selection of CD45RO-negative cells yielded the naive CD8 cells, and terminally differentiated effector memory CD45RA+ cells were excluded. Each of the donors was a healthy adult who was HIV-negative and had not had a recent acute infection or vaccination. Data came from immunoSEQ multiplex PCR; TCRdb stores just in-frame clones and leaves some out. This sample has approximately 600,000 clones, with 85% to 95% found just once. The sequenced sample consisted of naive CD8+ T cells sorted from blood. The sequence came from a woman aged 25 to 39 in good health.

The CDR3 sequence: CASSVGYLPGENIQYF. The CDR3 nucleotides read TGTGCCAGCAGCGTTGGGTACCTCCCAGGTGAGAACATTCAGTACTTC. The J gene is TRBJ2-4, the V gene TRBV9; no reliable D call. This CDR3 spans 16 amino acids. Per germline, CDR1 SGDLS and CDR2 YYNGEE. V lost 2 bases and J lost 7, with 19 bases in between.